Described below is a single TCR beta chain sequence and its context. Its antigen is not identified. The PCR employed 60 Vbeta primers together with 13 Jbeta primers. Sequencing was performed with immunoSEQ multiplex PCR; in TCRdb, only in-frame clones are kept and a portion is missing. The sample holds some 77,000 clones, roughly 75% seen once. The data originate from a study of cytomegalovirus exposure and HLA in healthy donors. Study-level background: From donors who were HLA-typed, an early data release held around 80 million unique TCRs.

J was trimmed by 3 bases and V by 1 base; bases with no gene match: 6. The CDR3 is 15 residues long. From germline, CDR1 is SGHRS and CDR2 YFSETQ. Study observations and caveats: Presence/absence analyses took donor sequencing depth as roughly uniform. DRB1 showed the most TCR associations and HLA-C the fewest in a later analysis, as rates varied by HLA locus.

Input material: PBMCs. The rearrangement links TRBV5-1 to TRBJ1-1; 7 bases align to TRBD1. The clonotype originates from a woman aged 40 to 50 in good health and CMV-seronegative. In nucleotides, the CDR3 is TGCGCCAGCAGCTTGACAGGGGCCGGGGACACTGAAGCTTTCTTT. Encoded protein: CASSLTGAGDTEAFF.